The rows below give T cell receptor beta chains drawn from one sample of a study of blood T cell repertoires in COVID-19. The assay was immunoSEQ multiplex PCR, and TCRdb's table has in-frame clones only and misses some. The table has over 55,000 clones, roughly 85% seen once. Sequencing was carried out using peripheral blood. These receptors all stem from a man in his fifties with acute or convalescent COVID-19. CDR3s include the opening cysteine and the closing phenylalanine or tryptophan. A D gene is named only where the DNA matches it firmly. Clone size is not always given. Where it is, it says once, few, many or a class for expanded clones.

V gene,CDR3 length,J gene,D gene,clone size,CDR3 protein,CDR3 DNA
TRBV5-1,17,TRBJ2-6,NA,few,CASSPLMGASGANVLTF,TGCGCCAGCAGCCCCTTGATGGGGGCGAGTGGGGCCAACGTCCTGACTTTC
TRBV11-2,16,TRBJ2-5,NA,NA,CASSPYGGGGKETQYF,TGTGCCAGCAGCCCCTATGGGGGGGGCGGGAAAGAGACCCAGTACTTC
TRBV11-2,12,TRBJ2-7,NA,NA,CASSFTGTEQYF,TGTGCCAGCAGCTTTACAGGGACCGAGCAGTACTTC
TRBV7-6,16,TRBJ1-1,NA,NA,CASSLPAQGMNTEAFF,TGTGCCAGCAGCTTACCCGCGCAGGGCATGAACACTGAAGCTTTCTTT
TRBV3-1/TRBV3-2,16,TRBJ2-1,TRBD2,NA,CASSHTTSGGNNEQFF,TGTGCCAGCAGCCACACCACTAGCGGGGGAAACAATGAGCAGTTCTTC
TRBV15,16,TRBJ1-2,NA,once,CATSRDLMGPGYGYTF,TGTGCCACCAGCAGAGATTTAATGGGGCCTGGGTATGGCTACACCTTC
TRBV20-1,15,TRBJ2-7,TRBD2,once,CSASLSSGGASEQYF,TGCAGTGCTAGTCTTTCTAGCGGGGGGGCCAGCGAGCAGTACTTC
TRBV6-6,14,TRBJ2-2,NA,NA,CASSYLSENGELFF,TGTGCCAGCAGTTACCTTAGCGAGAACGGGGAGCTGTTTTTT
TRBV5-6,14,TRBJ1-4,NA,NA,CASSLFKGEEKLFF,TGTGCCAGCAGCTTGTTTAAGGGAGAGGAAAAACTGTTTTTT
TRBV3-1/TRBV3-2,14,TRBJ2-1,TRBD2,once,CASSRRGGRDEQFF,TGTGCCAGCAGCCGGCGGGGGGGCCGGGATGAGCAGTTCTTC
TRBV5-1,12,TRBJ2-5,NA,NA,CASSLEARAQYF,TGCGCCAGCAGCTTGGAAGCGAGGGCCCAGTACTTC
TRBV2,15,TRBJ2-2,TRBD1,NA,CASSMDREDTGELFF,TGTGCCAGCAGTATGGACAGGGAGGACACCGGGGAGCTGTTTTTT
TRBV19,11,TRBJ1-2,NA,few,CASRTSGISTF,TGTGCCAGTAGAACCTCAGGAATCTCTACCTTC
TRBV3-1/TRBV3-2,14,TRBJ1-2,NA,NA,CASSFFADNYGYTF,TGTGCCAGCAGCTTTTTCGCGGATAACTATGGCTACACCTTC
TRBV7-8,15,TRBJ2-5,NA,NA,CASSLVSLDGETQYF,TGTGCCAGCAGCTTAGTCTCCCTAGATGGAGAGACCCAGTACTTC
TRBV18,16,TRBJ1-3,NA,NA,CASSLRDPGSGNTIYF,TGTGCCAGCTCACTCCGGGATCCTGGCTCTGGAAACACCATATATTTT
TRBV29-1,14,TRBJ1-3,NA,NA,CSVVQVDSGNTIYF,TGCAGCGTTGTACAGGTCGACTCTGGAAACACCATATATTTT
TRBV6-5,15,TRBJ2-5,NA,NA,CASSRQIEYQETQYF,TGTGCCAGCAGTAGACAGATAGAATACCAAGAGACCCAGTACTTC
TRBV28,14,TRBJ1-2,NA,NA,CASQFRELDYGYTF,TGTGCCAGCCAATTCAGGGAACTGGACTATGGCTACACCTTC
TRBV7-9,15,TRBJ2-1,TRBD1,once,CASSSDRGWYNEQFF,TGTGCCAGCAGCTCGGACAGGGGATGGTACAATGAGCAGTTCTTC
TRBV6-5,16,TRBJ2-3,TRBD2,NA,CASSYSDSGAADTQYF,TGTGCCAGCAGTTACTCGGATAGCGGGGCCGCAGATACGCAGTATTTT
TRBV4-2,22,TRBJ1-2,TRBD1,NA,CASSPYSGDRGLTAHRIYGYTF,TGTGCCAGCAGCCCCTATTCGGGGGACAGGGGTTTGACCGCCCACCGGATTTATGGCTACACCTTC
TRBV11-1,14,TRBJ2-1,NA,NA,CASSHMSSYNEQFF,TGTGCCAGCAGCCATATGAGCTCCTACAATGAGCAGTTCTTC
TRBV6-2/TRBV6-3,13,TRBJ1-5,NA,NA,CASSSTTDQPQHF,TGTGCCAGCAGTTCCACGACAGATCAGCCCCAGCATTTT
TRBV4-1,16,TRBJ1-4,NA,NA,CASSQLLATGGEKLFF,TGCGCCAGCAGCCAGTTATTGGCAACTGGGGGGGAAAAACTGTTTTTT
TRBV24-1,15,TRBJ1-1,NA,NA,CATSGTLGIDNEAFF,TGTGCCACCTCTGGGACATTAGGTATCGACAATGAAGCTTTCTTT
TRBV18,15,TRBJ2-1,NA,NA,CASFAGAQPYNEQFF,TGTGCCAGCTTCGCAGGGGCCCAACCTTACAATGAGCAGTTCTTC
TRBV29-1,13,TRBJ2-3,NA,NA,CSVKGGGRDTQYF,TGCAGCGTTAAGGGGGGGGGACGTGATACGCAGTATTTT
TRBV5-1,14,TRBJ2-5,TRBD1,NA,CASSLGQGQETQYF,TGCGCCAGCAGCTTGGGACAGGGCCAAGAGACCCAGTACTTC
TRBV10-3,15,TRBJ2-3,TRBD2,NA,CAISDTTSVKDTQYF,TGTGCCATCAGTGATACGACTAGCGTAAAAGATACGCAGTATTTT
TRBV19,15,TRBJ2-2,TRBD1,NA,CASSFQGVGTGELFF,TGTGCCAGTAGTTTCCAGGGGGTAGGCACCGGGGAGCTGTTTTTT
TRBV3-1/TRBV3-2,15,TRBJ2-5,TRBD2,NA,CASSKTSGPQETQYF,TGTGCCAGCAGCAAGACTAGCGGCCCCCAAGAGACCCAGTACTTC
TRBV6-1,13,TRBJ1-2,NA,NA,CASSERQAYGYTF,TGTGCCAGCAGTGAACGGCAGGCGTATGGCTACACCTTC
TRBV19,16,TRBJ2-1,TRBD2,NA,CASSPLTSGGANEQFF,TGTGCCAGTAGTCCTCTTACTAGCGGGGGGGCCAATGAGCAGTTCTTC
TRBV11-1,16,TRBJ2-1,TRBD2,NA,CASSYASGGSYNEQFF,TGTGCCAGCAGCTATGCTAGCGGGGGGAGCTACAATGAGCAGTTCTTC
TRBV6-5,14,TRBJ1-4,NA,NA,CASMRASFGEKLFF,TGTGCCAGCATGCGGGCCTCCTTCGGAGAAAAACTGTTTTTT
TRBV9,10,TRBJ1-4,NA,NA,CASTGEKLFF,TGTGCCAGCACCGGTGAAAAACTGTTTTTT
TRBV2,12,TRBJ1-2,NA,NA,CASREGFYGYTF,TGTGCCAGCAGGGAGGGTTTCTATGGCTACACCTTC
TRBV6-5,14,TRBJ1-1,NA,NA,CASHRGHTNTEAFF,TGTGCCAGCCATCGGGGACACACGAACACTGAAGCTTTCTTT
TRBV3-1/TRBV3-2,12,TRBJ1-2,NA,NA,CASSQAFYGYTF,TGTGCCAGCTCACAGGCCTTCTATGGCTACACCTTC
TRBV4-1,15,TRBJ1-6,NA,NA,CASSKTGSINSPLHF,TGCGCCAGCAGCAAGACAGGTTCTATCAATTCACCCCTCCACTTT